This T cell receptor beta chain emerged from a study of OX40 agonist ivuxolimab in advanced cancers. Findings and limits, study-wide: Doses of 0.1 to 3.0 mg/kg were accompanied by clonal expansion of CD4+ and CD8+ blood T cells by week 6.

Measured with immunoSEQ multiplex PCR; TCRdb has only the in-frame clones, and not every one. The data show 65,000 to 100,000 clones, approximately 85% seen once. This clone appeared once. Its cognate antigen is unknown. A history of autoimmune disease or systemic immunosuppression excluded patients. The TCR comes from an adult with an advanced solid tumor such as melanoma, head and neck, liver or kidney cancer. The sample was CD4+ or CD8+ T cells sorted from blood, taken in a trial of the OX40 agonist ivuxolimab.

CDR3 in amino acids: CASRPSGTRDEQYF. The DNA of the CDR3 is TGTGCCAGTAGGCCTAGCGGGACTAGGGACGAGCAGTACTTC. The V gene is TRBV19, the J gene TRBJ2-7, with TRBD2 identical over 9 bases. CDR1 and CDR2 from the germline V gene are LNHDA and SQIVND (reference sequence). V dropped 6 bases and J dropped 5; count of bases not matched to a gene: 8. The CDR3 loop spans 14 amino acids.